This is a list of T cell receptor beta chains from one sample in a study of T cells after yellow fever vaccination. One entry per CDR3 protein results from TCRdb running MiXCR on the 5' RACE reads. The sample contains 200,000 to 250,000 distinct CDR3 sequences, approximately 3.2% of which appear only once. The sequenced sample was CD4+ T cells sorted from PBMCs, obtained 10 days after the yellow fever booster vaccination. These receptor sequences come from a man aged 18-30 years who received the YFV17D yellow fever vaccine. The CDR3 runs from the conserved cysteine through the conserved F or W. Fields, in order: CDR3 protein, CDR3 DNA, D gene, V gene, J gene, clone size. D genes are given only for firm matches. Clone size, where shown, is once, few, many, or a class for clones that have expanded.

CDR3 protein: CASSLGQGVYEQYF
CDR3 DNA: TGTGCCAGCAGCTTGGGACAGGGAGTCTACGAGCAGTACTTC
D gene: TRBD1
V gene: TRBV7-9
J gene: TRBJ2-7
clone size: many

CDR3 protein: CASSYIRTGVSYNEQFF
CDR3 DNA: TGTGCCAGCAGCTATATCAGGACAGGTGTCTCCTACAATGAGCAGTTCTTC
D gene: TRBD1
V gene: TRBV6-2/TRBV6-3
J gene: TRBJ2-1
clone size: -

CDR3 protein: CASSPTGNYNSPLHF
CDR3 DNA: TGTGCCAGCAGCCCGACCGGGAACTATAATTCACCCCTCCACTTT
D gene: -
V gene: TRBV14
J gene: TRBJ1-6
clone size: few

CDR3 protein: CASSLAALETQYF
CDR3 DNA: TGCGCCAGCAGCTTGGCCGCACTTGAGACCCAGTACTTC
D gene: -
V gene: TRBV5-1
J gene: TRBJ2-5
clone size: -

CDR3 protein: CASSVQQGVGQETQYF
CDR3 DNA: TGCGCCAGCAGCGTCCAACAGGGGGTAGGACAAGAGACCCAGTACTTC
D gene: TRBD1
V gene: TRBV5-1
J gene: TRBJ2-5
clone size: many

CDR3 protein: CASSLLAPPGNEQFF
CDR3 DNA: TGTGCCAGCAGCTTACTAGCCCCACCTGGGAATGAGCAGTTCTTC
D gene: -
V gene: TRBV7-8
J gene: TRBJ2-1
clone size: many

CDR3 protein: CASRTWGGGQPQHF
CDR3 DNA: TGTGCCAGTAGGACCTGGGGAGGAGGTCAGCCCCAGCATTTT
D gene: -
V gene: TRBV19
J gene: TRBJ1-5
clone size: few

CDR3 protein: CASLPGRDANNEQFF
CDR3 DNA: TGTGCCAGCCTACCAGGTCGGGACGCCAACAATGAGCAGTTCTTC
D gene: -
V gene: TRBV10-3
J gene: TRBJ2-1
clone size: -

CDR3 protein: CASSRQGQGAVGEQFF
CDR3 DNA: TGTGCCAGCAGCCGCCAGGGACAGGGGGCTGTGGGTGAGCAGTTCTTC
D gene: TRBD1
V gene: TRBV7-2
J gene: TRBJ2-1
clone size: -

CDR3 protein: CATSLFSGGNTGELFF
CDR3 DNA: TGCGCCACGAGTCTTTTCAGCGGGGGTAACACCGGGGAGCTGTTTTTT
D gene: TRBD2
V gene: TRBV4-1
J gene: TRBJ2-2
clone size: many

CDR3 protein: CASGLLPGANYGYTF
CDR3 DNA: TGTGCTAGTGGTTTATTGCCAGGAGCTAACTATGGCTACACCTTC
D gene: -
V gene: TRBV12-5
J gene: TRBJ1-2
clone size: -

CDR3 protein: CASSPGQRYGYTF
CDR3 DNA: TGTGCCAGCAGCCCGGGACAGCGCTATGGCTACACCTTC
D gene: TRBD1
V gene: TRBV7-9
J gene: TRBJ1-2
clone size: many

CDR3 protein: CASSQWDSNTEAFF
CDR3 DNA: TGTGCCAGCAGCCAATGGGACAGTAACACTGAAGCTTTCTTT
D gene: TRBD1
V gene: TRBV12-3/TRBV12-4
J gene: TRBJ1-1
clone size: many

CDR3 protein: CASSLEPAGGHEQFF
CDR3 DNA: TGTGCCAGCAGCTTAGAGCCAGCGGGGGGCCATGAGCAGTTCTTC
D gene: TRBD2
V gene: TRBV7-2
J gene: TRBJ2-1
clone size: many

CDR3 protein: CASTRQDPLSNVLTF
CDR3 DNA: TGTGCCAGCACGCGACAGGACCCCTTGTCCAACGTCCTGACTTTC
D gene: -
V gene: TRBV6-5
J gene: TRBJ2-6
clone size: few

CDR3 protein: CASSPIGGELFF
CDR3 DNA: TGTGCCAGCAGCCCCATTGGCGGGGAGCTGTTTTTT
D gene: -
V gene: TRBV5-4
J gene: TRBJ2-2
clone size: -

CDR3 protein: CASSLMGPTNEKLFF
CDR3 DNA: TGTGCCAGCAGCTTAATGGGGCCGACTAATGAAAAACTGTTTTTT
D gene: -
V gene: TRBV7-2
J gene: TRBJ1-4
clone size: many

CDR3 protein: CASSWTGGTNEKLFF
CDR3 DNA: TGTGCCAGCAGCTGGACAGGGGGCACTAATGAAAAACTGTTTTTT
D gene: TRBD1
V gene: TRBV5-6
J gene: TRBJ1-4
clone size: many

CDR3 protein: CSVDGRGEDTQYF
CDR3 DNA: TGCAGCGTTGATGGCAGGGGGGAAGATACGCAGTATTTT
D gene: -
V gene: TRBV29-1
J gene: TRBJ2-3
clone size: many

CDR3 protein: CASSLTSGVYQETQYF
CDR3 DNA: TGCGCCAGCAGCTTGACTAGCGGGGTGTACCAAGAGACCCAGTACTTC
D gene: TRBD2
V gene: TRBV5-1
J gene: TRBJ2-5
clone size: many

CDR3 protein: CASSLRTGGTNYGYTF
CDR3 DNA: TGTGCCAGCAGCCTAAGGACAGGGGGGACTAACTATGGCTACACCTTC
D gene: TRBD1
V gene: TRBV3-1
J gene: TRBJ1-2
clone size: -

CDR3 protein: CASSYRGAGLLGDTQYF
CDR3 DNA: TGTGCCAGCAGTTACAGGGGAGCGGGGCTTTTGGGAGATACGCAGTATTTT
D gene: TRBD2
V gene: TRBV6-5
J gene: TRBJ2-3
clone size: -

CDR3 protein: CASSLQGGGRQPQHF
CDR3 DNA: TGTGCCAGCAGCCTACAGGGGGGAGGGCGTCAGCCCCAGCATTTT
D gene: TRBD1
V gene: TRBV7-2
J gene: TRBJ1-5
clone size: many

CDR3 protein: CASSSKGQGQSYEQYF
CDR3 DNA: TGTGCCAGCAGCTCCAAAGGACAGGGACAGTCGTACGAGCAGTACTTC
D gene: TRBD1
V gene: TRBV5-4
J gene: TRBJ2-7
clone size: many

CDR3 protein: CASSPRTETVLFF
CDR3 DNA: TGTGCCAGCTCTCCTCGGACAGAAACAGTTCTGTTCTTC
D gene: -
V gene: TRBV18
J gene: TRBJ2-1
clone size: -

CDR3 protein: CASSGPQLGWDYEQFF
CDR3 DNA: TGTGCCAGCTCAGGCCCCCAGTTAGGTTGGGACTATGAGCAGTTCTTC
D gene: -
V gene: TRBV9
J gene: TRBJ2-1
clone size: many

CDR3 protein: CASRRGRSLPGAEAFF
CDR3 DNA: TGTGCCAGCCGGAGGGGGCGCAGCCTCCCGGGAGCTGAAGCTTTCTTT
D gene: TRBD1
V gene: TRBV28
J gene: TRBJ1-1
clone size: -

CDR3 protein: CASSVGGGGGEETQYF
CDR3 DNA: TGTGCCAGCAGCGTAGGCGGCGGGGGAGGTGAGGAGACCCAGTACTTC
D gene: TRBD2
V gene: TRBV9
J gene: TRBJ2-5
clone size: few

CDR3 protein: CASNLGQGVTDTQYF
CDR3 DNA: TGTGCCAGCAACCTGGGACAGGGGGTCACAGATACGCAGTATTTT
D gene: TRBD1
V gene: TRBV28
J gene: TRBJ2-3
clone size: many

CDR3 protein: CASSLGGGPYGYTF
CDR3 DNA: TGTGCCAGCAGTTTGGGGGGAGGGCCGTATGGCTACACCTTC
D gene: -
V gene: TRBV6-5
J gene: TRBJ1-2
clone size: many

CDR3 protein: CASSTRVNTEAFF
CDR3 DNA: TGCGCCAGCAGTACCAGGGTGAACACTGAAGCTTTCTTT
D gene: -
V gene: TRBV5-1
J gene: TRBJ1-1
clone size: many

CDR3 protein: CASSPSYRDDEQFF
CDR3 DNA: TGTGCCAGCTCACCATCATACAGAGACGATGAGCAGTTCTTC
D gene: -
V gene: TRBV18
J gene: TRBJ2-1
clone size: few

CDR3 protein: CASAPPSGGGTQYF
CDR3 DNA: TGTGCCAGCGCCCCCCCTAGCGGGGGGGGGACCCAGTACTTC
D gene: TRBD2
V gene: TRBV7-2
J gene: TRBJ2-5
clone size: many

CDR3 protein: CSATRPEVTEAFF
CDR3 DNA: TGCAGTGCTACCCGCCCGGAGGTGACTGAAGCTTTCTTT
D gene: -
V gene: TRBV20-1
J gene: TRBJ1-1
clone size: many

CDR3 protein: CASSQDQEWNYGYTF
CDR3 DNA: TGTGCCAGCAGCCAAGATCAGGAGTGGAACTATGGCTACACCTTC
D gene: -
V gene: TRBV14
J gene: TRBJ1-2
clone size: many

CDR3 protein: CASSLGQGALTQYF
CDR3 DNA: TGTGCCAGCAGCTTAGGACAGGGAGCGTTGACTCAGTACTTC
D gene: TRBD1
V gene: TRBV5-4
J gene: TRBJ2-5
clone size: few

CDR3 protein: CASSPSGRGEQFF
CDR3 DNA: TGTGCCAGCTCACCATCCGGAAGAGGCGAGCAGTTCTTC
D gene: -
V gene: TRBV18
J gene: TRBJ2-1
clone size: many

CDR3 protein: CASSSGQLGNTIYF
CDR3 DNA: TGTGCCAGCAGCTCGGGACAGCTGGGAAACACCATATATTTT
D gene: TRBD1
V gene: TRBV7-2
J gene: TRBJ1-3
clone size: few

CDR3 protein: CAISESEGWAPLHF
CDR3 DNA: TGTGCCATCAGTGAGTCAGAGGGTTGGGCACCCCTCCACTTT
D gene: -
V gene: TRBV10-3
J gene: TRBJ1-6
clone size: -

CDR3 protein: CATGQGAEQYF
CDR3 DNA: TGTGCCACCGGACAGGGGGCTGAGCAGTACTTC
D gene: TRBD1
V gene: TRBV6-2/TRBV6-3
J gene: TRBJ2-7
clone size: many

CDR3 protein: CASSFDRGGETQYF
CDR3 DNA: TGCGCCAGCAGCTTCGACAGGGGTGGAGAGACCCAGTACTTC
D gene: TRBD1
V gene: TRBV5-1
J gene: TRBJ2-5
clone size: -

CDR3 protein: CASSQRDRRMWTQYF
CDR3 DNA: TGTGCCAGCAGTCAGCGGGACAGGCGGATGTGGACCCAGTACTTC
D gene: -
V gene: TRBV6-5
J gene: TRBJ2-5
clone size: -

CDR3 protein: CASRNPWGAYGYTF
CDR3 DNA: TGTGCCAGCAGAAATCCCTGGGGGGCATATGGCTACACCTTC
D gene: -
V gene: TRBV27
J gene: TRBJ1-2
clone size: few

CDR3 protein: CASSPSGGAYNEQFF
CDR3 DNA: TGCGCCAGCAGCCCTAGCGGGGGGGCCTACAATGAGCAGTTCTTC
D gene: TRBD2
V gene: TRBV5-1
J gene: TRBJ2-1
clone size: few

CDR3 protein: CASSLDYTTDTQYF
CDR3 DNA: TGTGCCAGCAGCTTGGACTACACCACAGATACGCAGTATTTT
D gene: -
V gene: TRBV7-2
J gene: TRBJ2-3
clone size: many

CDR3 protein: CASSRDGYSNQPQHF
CDR3 DNA: TGTGCCAGCAGTAGAGACGGTTATAGCAATCAGCCCCAGCATTTT
D gene: -
V gene: TRBV6-1
J gene: TRBJ1-5
clone size: few

CDR3 protein: CASSLAATTGQSSGANVLTF
CDR3 DNA: TGCGCCAGCAGCTTGGCGGCGACGACAGGTCAGAGCTCTGGGGCCAACGTCCTGACTTTC
D gene: -
V gene: TRBV5-1
J gene: TRBJ2-6
clone size: many

CDR3 protein: CASSHSGANNSPLHF
CDR3 DNA: TGCGCCAGCAGCCATAGCGGGGCTAATAATTCACCCCTCCACTTT
D gene: -
V gene: TRBV4-1
J gene: TRBJ1-6
clone size: -

CDR3 protein: CSVGPHLVGTEAFF
CDR3 DNA: TGCAGCGTTGGGCCCCACCTCGTGGGCACTGAAGCTTTCTTT
D gene: -
V gene: TRBV29-1
J gene: TRBJ1-1
clone size: few

CDR3 protein: CSARDGRNTEAFF
CDR3 DNA: TGCAGTGCTAGAGATGGGAGGAACACTGAAGCTTTCTTT
D gene: -
V gene: TRBV20-1
J gene: TRBJ1-1
clone size: many

CDR3 protein: CASSYRVLGNTEAFF
CDR3 DNA: TGTGCCAGCAGTTACAGGGTTCTTGGGAACACTGAAGCTTTCTTT
D gene: -
V gene: TRBV12-3/TRBV12-4
J gene: TRBJ1-1
clone size: many